Detailed here is one TCR beta chain. This clonotype turned up a few times. Which antigen it targets is not known. There are no base qualities to consult, and no much larger clone falls within one base. The TCR beta CDR3 regions were amplified from the RNA transcripts. For the first round of RT-PCR on the TCR CDR3, the HTBI primer set was used together with the Qiagen OneStep RT-PCR kit. The libraries were constructed in a second round of multiplex PCR and then size-selected and purified. Paired-end sequencing of the libraries was performed with 100 bp reads on an Illumina HiSeq2000. Turning to the authors' computational methods: SOAPnuke was used to process the raw data, with reads discarded if the reads contained adapters or uncalled bases, had a mean Phred below 15, or lacked an exact constant-primer or identifier match. COPE v1.2.5 was used to merge high-quality paired reads, and clonotypes were defined as unique nucleotide sequences. MiTCR v1.1 was used to align clonotypes to the IMGT TRBV, TRBD and TRBJ reference segments. Analysis was restricted to V-J combinations with a frequency above 0.0001, which covered about 99% of repertoires. The TCS score was defined as F50 (clonal expansion) divided by E x V (chaos), with BLOSUM62-based TCRdist calculated between CDR3 peptides within each V-J. Welch's t-statistics and random forest reduced some 510 V-J features to 10 to 15, which were used in a naive Bayes classifier (R e1071). TCRdb trimmed the raw reads at Q25, called clones with MiXCR and kept productive beta chains. Each record represents a unique CDR3 protein, reported with the most common genes and DNA among its rows. For this entry, the V and J calls and clone size follow TCRdb and not the study's own pipeline. In all, the sample holds over 150,000 distinct CDR3 sequences, and approximately 15% of those were seen once. The ten largest clones represent roughly 28% of the sample.

A distance of 10 bases separates the germline ends of V and J, which lose 1 base and 8 bases respectively. The CDR3 measures 13 amino acids from cysteine to phenylalanine. Of all the DNA, just the CDR3 is kept, 39 bases in frame from base 1. CDR1 and CDR2 (MGHRA, YSYEKL) derive from the germline V gene. This specimen comes from a study of T cells in Graves' hyperthyroidism and ophthalmopathy (dated by TCRdb to the late 2010s). Broadly, across the study: Peripheral blood was collected at initial diagnosis, before any treatment. To identify distinguishing TCR V-J signatures, a discovery cohort of around 100 patients was used, comprising 43 with Graves' ophthalmopathy and about 59 with stable Graves' hyperthyroidism. Whether ophthalmopathy could be predicted prospectively was tested in an independent validation cohort made up of under 20 hyperthyroidism patients plus 17 patients who later progressed to ophthalmopathy. The 100 discovery patients were divided at random into training and test sets in a 7:3 ratio. Thyroid tissue and blood T-cell repertoires from about six Graves' hyperthyroidism patients were also compared in the study. Once sampling was done, hyperthyroidism patients were given methimazole at a starting dose of 30 mg daily, whereas ophthalmopathy patients were given high-dose intravenous methylprednisolone. According to the paper, TCR Vbeta CDR3 sequencing was carried out on 120 to 150 peripheral blood samples, which came from fewer than 50 ophthalmopathy, under 80 hyperthyroidism and roughly 17 progressor patients. The paper's findings and limits, for the study overall: Sample size was not statistically predetermined, and blinding of investigators to group allocation was not performed. A model built on a 13 V-J signature distinguished ophthalmopathy from stable hyperthyroidism, reaching 85% to 90% sensitivity and under 84% specificity in cross-validation and 80%/75% in testing. In validation, the model predicted progression to ophthalmopathy a median of about 6.8 months before onset, with over 55% sensitivity and roughly 77% specificity. Most expanded thyroid clonotypes (frequency above 0.001) were also found in blood, which suggests that blood repertoires may mirror thyroid immune responses.

Stable Graves' hyperthyroidism was defined as no progression to ophthalmopathy during 18 months of follow-up. Hyperthyroidism patients were newly diagnosed, with disease duration under 2 months, and aged 18 to 65 years. The study excluded patients with uncontrolled infections, other autoimmune diseases, pregnancy or lactation. Diagnoses were established on the basis of clinical symptoms, serum thyroxine and TRAb, thyroid ultrasound, and orbital computed tomography. PBMCs were isolated from 10 ml of fresh peripheral blood by Ficoll-Paque density gradient centrifugation. Trizol reagent was used to extract total RNA, and RNA quality was then checked on an Agilent 2100 Bioanalyzer.

The chain links TRBV4-1 with TRBJ2-3, with the D gene uncertain. The sequenced sample consisted of blood. This TCR derives from a woman aged 45 to 65 with Graves' hyperthyroidism. The DNA reads TGCGCCAGCAGCCAAGTCTTAACTGGTACGCAGTATTTT. Its coded protein is CASSQVLTGTQYF.